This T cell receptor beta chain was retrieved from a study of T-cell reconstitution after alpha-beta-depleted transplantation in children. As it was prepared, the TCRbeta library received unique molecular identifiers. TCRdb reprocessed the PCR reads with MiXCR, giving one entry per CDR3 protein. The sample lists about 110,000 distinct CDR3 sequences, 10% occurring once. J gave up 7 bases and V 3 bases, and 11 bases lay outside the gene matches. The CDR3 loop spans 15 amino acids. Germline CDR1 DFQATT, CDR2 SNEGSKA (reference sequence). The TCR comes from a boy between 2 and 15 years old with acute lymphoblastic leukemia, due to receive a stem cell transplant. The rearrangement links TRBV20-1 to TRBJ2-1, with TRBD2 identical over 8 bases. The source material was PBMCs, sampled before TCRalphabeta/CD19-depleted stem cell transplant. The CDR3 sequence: CSASPPGLDLNEQFF. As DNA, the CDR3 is TGCAGTGCTAGCCCTCCGGGACTAGATTTGAATGAGCAGTTCTTC.